This record looks at one T cell receptor (beta chain) sequence and its context. Sequencing was performed with immunoSEQ multiplex PCR; in TCRdb, only in-frame clones are kept and a portion is missing. The sample consists of 400,000 to 450,000 clones, around 88% of them appearing once. These data originate in a study of blood T cell repertoires in COVID-19. The overall study: The analysed material was cDNA or gDNA that came from T cells, B-cell-depleted T cells, or PBMCs.

V was clipped by 6 bases and J by 10 bases, with 19 bases between them. Germline assignment: CDR1 LNHDA and CDR2 SQIVND (reference sequence). CDR3 length: 14 amino acids. The rearrangement links TRBV19 to TRBJ2-1; D might be TRBD2 (6 bases). The sample taken for sequencing was peripheral blood. This TCR came from a woman between 45 and 65 years old with COVID-19, enrolled during active disease. CDR3 sequence reads: CASRPGLALGEQFF. The CDR3 nucleotides are TGTGCCAGTAGGCCCGGGCTAGCGTTAGGAGAGCAGTTCTTC.